This is a list of T cell receptor beta chains from one sample in a study of blood T cells in healthy people across ages. One entry per CDR3 protein, called by TCRdb with MiXCR from the 5' RACE reads. The sample has about 1.5 million distinct CDR3 sequences, 42% seen once. The sequenced sample consisted of blood. The source is a woman between 18 and 29 years old in good health. CDR3s leave out the opening cysteine and the closing phenylalanine or tryptophan.

>TRBV6-2/TRBV6-3|TRBJ2-7|12
ASSTRQGADEQY
>TRBV20-1|TRBJ2-7|13
SARKPGLPAYEQY
>TRBV18|TRBJ2-7|14
ASSPLPADSSYEQY
>TRBV28|TRBJ1-4|12
ASQTEATNEKLF
>TRBV4-1|TRBJ2-7|13
ASSQAVGSQYEQY
>TRBV4-3|TRBJ1-2|11
ASSQRTVDGYT
>TRBV7-2|TRBJ2-7|12
ASSSGTRGYEQY
>TRBV25-1|TRBJ1-5|15
ASSETDRAESNQPQH
>TRBV6-5|TRBJ2-5|11
ASSRTGPLPQY
>TRBV2|TRBJ2-1|14
ASNSRGPGYRNEQF
>TRBV6-5|TRBJ2-5|16
ASSYSLAGSRFEETQY
>TRBV3-1|TRBJ2-3|11
ASSQHGKDTQY
>TRBV7-9|TRBJ1-1|15
ASSSQGGISGNTEAF
>TRBV29-1|TRBJ2-1|13
SVPGRAGGPNEQF
>TRBV7-2|TRBJ1-5|13
ASSRQDRFNQPQH
>TRBV11-3|TRBJ2-3|10
ASTRLTDTQY
>TRBV9|TRBJ1-2|11
ASSPDSFYGYT
>TRBV9|TRBJ2-1|13
ASSVGASGSNEQF
>TRBV3-1|-|13
ASTVAPGSYNEQY
>TRBV5-1|TRBJ2-1|13
ASSRGTGGYNEQF
>TRBV20-1|TRBJ1-4|9
SASRNEKLF
>TRBV18|TRBJ1-4|13
ASSPPLGVNEKLF
>TRBV12-3/TRBV12-4|TRBJ2-3|13
ASSLVGGARDTQY
>TRBV27|TRBJ2-3|13
ASSLIAVSTDTKY
>TRBV3-1|TRBJ2-1|15
ASSQDLRGGSPDEQF
>TRBV29-1|TRBJ2-7|12
SVGPRAGVYEQY
>TRBV27|TRBJ2-5|13
ASSLYPSSYNEQY
>TRBV7-9|TRBJ1-1|13
ASSLRGASSTEAF
>TRBV9|TRBJ2-3|11
ASSAGHTDTQY
>TRBV7-2|TRBJ2-1|12
ASSLAERYNEQF
>TRBV9|TRBJ1-1|14
ASSEYLRAQTTEAF
>TRBV7-9|TRBJ2-2|13
ASTAGLVDTGELF